One sample yielded the 14 T cell receptor beta chains listed below, sequenced in a study of a mutant IDH1 vaccine in newly diagnosed glioma. The protocol was immunoSEQ multiplex PCR, while the TCRdb copy is restricted to in-frame clones and leaves out a portion. The sample has about 120,000 clones; roughly 77% are singletons. The sample's time point: week 11, during vaccination. Each dose of the vaccine consisted of 300 ug of mutant IDH1 20-mer peptide, with topical imiquimod. Their antigens are not known. This specimen was PBMCs, taken from a glioma patient whose treatment included an IDH1 peptide vaccine. These receptors originate from a man between 40 and 49 years old with glioma.

The chain employs TRBV18 and TRBJ1-2; D not certain. The germline CDR1 and CDR2 sequences are KGHSH and LQKENI. The CDR3 covers 14 residues. The V gene lost 2 bases and the J gene lost 0 bases, with 7 bases spanning the gap. CDR3 sequence (DNA): TGTGCCAGCTCACCAGTCGCCTCTAACTATGGCTACACCTTC. Its translation is CASSPVASNYGYTF.

There are a few counts of this clone. The gene calls are TRBV29-1 and TRBJ1-1; D unclear. The CDR3 runs 10 residues. Trimming left V 1 base short and J 12 bases short, with 9 bases between. Germline CDR1 reads SQVTM; CDR2 reads ANQGSEA. CDR3 DNA sequence: TGCAGCGTTGAAGGGCAGGCAACTTTCTTT. Translated: CSVEGQATFF.

V is TRBV7-8 and J is TRBJ2-7; a possible D gene is TRBD1 (6 bases). This CDR3 contains 13 residues. The V gene's germline CDR1 is SGHVS and CDR2 FQNEAQ. The V end lost 1 base, the J end lost 6 bases, and 10 bases lay between the germline ends. DNA for the CDR3: TGTGCCAGCAGCTTAGACCACAGGGCCGAGCAGTACTTC. Translation: CASSLDHRAEQYF.

The V gene is TRBV4-2, the J gene TRBJ2-4; D is unresolved. The germline V and J ends were trimmed by 4 bases and 0 bases, with 10 bases remaining between them. The CDR3 extends over 15 amino acids. In germline, CDR1 is LGHNA, CDR2 YNFKEQ. CDR3 nucleotides: TGTGCCAGCAGCCGTTCGAGACTAGCCAAAAACATTCAGTACTTC. Translation: CASSRSRLAKNIQYF.

The rearrangement links TRBV5-8 to TRBJ1-1; no reliable D call. Trimming stripped 0 bases from V and 2 bases from J, with 8 bases between. The CDR3 is 14 amino acids. Germline CDR1 reads SGHTS; CDR2 reads YDEGEE. This CDR3 is CASSLGRFNTEAFF. The CDR3 coding sequence is TGTGCCAGCAGCTTGGGGAGATTCAACACTGAAGCTTTCTTT.

The chain combines TRBV19 with TRBJ1-1; 7 nucleotides align to TRBD1. The germline gives CDR1 LNHDA, CDR2 SQIVND (reference sequence). The CDR3 is made up of 15 amino acids. J gave up 1 base and V 7 bases, and 9 bases lay outside the gene matches. The DNA of the CDR3 is TGTGCCAGTAAGGTGTCGGCAGGGGGGAACACTGAAGCTTTCTTT. Amino acids: CASKVSAGGNTEAFF.

This clone has just a few counts. This sequence joins TRBV4-2 and TRBJ2-5; D possibly corresponds to TRBD1 (5 bases). This CDR3 is 13 amino acids long. Between the trimmed V and J ends, which lost 6 bases and 4 bases, there was a span of 12 bases. CDR1 is LGHNA and CDR2 is YNFKEQ in the germline V gene. In DNA form, the CDR3 reads TGTGCCAGCAGAAGGGGTTTGTCAGAGACCCAGTACTTC. Translating gives CASRRGLSETQYF.

The rearrangement uses TRBV4-1 and TRBJ2-5, with D perhaps matching TRBD1 (6 bases). Trimming cost V 2 bases and J 4 bases, with 11 bases left between them. Germline loops: CDR1 MGHRA, CDR2 YSYEKL. CDR3 length: 14 amino acids. The CDR3 coding sequence is TGCGCCAGCAGCCAAACAGGGTCTGGAGAGACCCAGTACTTC. Its protein is CASSQTGSGETQYF.

The chain uses TRBV29-1 and TRBJ1-1, with D perhaps matching TRBD1 (5 bases). The germline V gene encodes CDR1 SQVTM and CDR2 ANQGSEA. This CDR3 spans 13 amino acids. Trimming cost V 8 bases and J 1 base, with 14 bases left between them. The CDR3 loop is CSTSTAWNTEAFF. CDR3 nucleotides: TGCAGCACTTCGACAGCCTGGAACACTGAAGCTTTCTTT.

V and J are TRBV4-3 and TRBJ2-3; the D is unclear. The germline V and J ends were trimmed by 0 bases and 3 bases, with 10 bases remaining between them. This CDR3 has 15 residues. The V gene's germline CDR1 is LGHNA and CDR2 YSLEER. The chain's CDR3 is CASSQEDGLTDTQYF. The DNA of the CDR3 is TGCGCCAGCAGCCAAGAAGACGGTCTAACAGATACGCAGTATTTT.

Concerning this clone itself: The sample has other DNA sequences that encode this CDR3 too. The chain couples TRBV6-4 to TRBJ2-2; D uncertain. CDR3 length: 13 amino acids. The germline V gene has CDR1 MRHNA and CDR2 SNTAGT. Trimming cost V 2 bases and J 3 bases, with 4 bases left between them. CDR3 residues: CASSDRDTGELFF. The DNA of the CDR3 is TGTGCCAGCAGTGACCGTGACACCGGGGAGCTGTTTTTT.

The rearrangement uses TRBV5-4 and TRBJ1-2, with 9 positions matching TRBD1. The CDR3 contains 13 residues. The V gene end was trimmed by 2 bases and the J gene end by 9 bases; junction bases not matched to a gene: 5. The germline gives CDR1 SGHNT, CDR2 YYREEE (reference sequence). The CDR3 DNA is TGTGCCAGCAGCTTCAGACAGGGGGTGCGCTACACCTTC. It yields the protein CASSFRQGVRYTF. Filled out from reference TRBV5-4 and TRBJ1-2, the complete variable domain reads ETGVTQSPTHLIKTRGQQVTLRCSSQSGHNTVSWYQQALGQGPQFIFQYYREEENGRGNFPPRFSGLQFPNYSSELNVNALELDDSALYLCASSFRQGVRYTFGSGTRLTVV.

The chain is built from TRBV13 and TRBJ2-4; maybe TRBD2 (6 bases). In germline, CDR1 is PRHDT, CDR2 FYEKMQ (reference sequence). Trimming took 5 bases from V and 9 from J, leaving 14 bases between them. This CDR3 region has 13 residues. As DNA, the CDR3 is TGTGCCAGCAGCCCGGGGGATAATCGCATTCAGTACTTC. Translating gives CASSPGDNRIQYF.

V and J are TRBV7-2 and TRBJ1-4; D call uncertain. The CDR3 loop spans 14 amino acids. Per the germline V gene, CDR1 is SGHTA and CDR2 is FQGNSA. Trimming pared 1 base from V and 7 bases from J, leaving 10 bases between. The CDR3 DNA follows: TGTGCCAGCAGCTTAGAGGGTCGGGGTGAAAAACTGTTTTTT. As protein: CASSLEGRGEKLFF.